What follows are 8 T cell receptor beta chains derived from one specimen sequenced in a study of cytomegalovirus exposure and HLA in healthy donors. PCR primers comprised 60 Vbeta and 13 Jbeta primers. Libraries were prepared by immunoSEQ multiplex PCR; TCRdb keeps only in-frame clonotypes and omits some of them. The repertoire holds 60,000 or so clones, with about 67% as singletons. Specimen: PBMCs. The receptors originated from a man aged 35-49 years in good health and CMV-seropositive.

The chain joins TRBV5-4 to TRBJ2-2; 7 positions match TRBD1. The CDR3 has 16 amino acids. J was trimmed by 5 bases and V by 4 bases; bases with no gene match: 11. Germline CDR1 and CDR2: SGHNT and YYREEE (reference sequence). The CDR3 loop reads CASSPPDRRGTGELFF. The CDR3 DNA sequence: TGTGCCAGCAGCCCGCCGGACAGGCGTGGGACCGGGGAGCTGTTTTTT.

The rearrangement uses TRBV18 and TRBJ1-2; D gene ambiguous. Germline values: CDR1 KGHSH, CDR2 LQKENI. The CDR3 sequence is 13 residues long. V was pared by 3 bases and J by 2 bases, with 7 bases between. CDR3 in DNA: TGTGCCAGCTCACCCGGGTTAAACTATGGCTACACCTTC. This codes for CASSPGLNYGYTF.

The rearrangement links TRBV4-3 to TRBJ2-4, with 7 bases identical to TRBD2. This CDR3 is 16 amino acids long. CDR1 is LGHNA and CDR2 is YSLEER in the germline V gene. Unmatched junction bases numbered 7, after V lost 0 bases and J lost 5 bases. CDR3 residues: CASSQDSSGDENIQYF. In DNA form, the CDR3 reads TGCGCCAGCAGCCAAGATTCCAGCGGGGACGAAAACATTCAGTACTTC.

This clone was recorded a few times. This chain uses TRBV7-7 with TRBJ2-5, with D perhaps matching TRBD2 (5 bases). The J call may be mistaken, given a closer DNA end match to TRBJ2-7. This CDR3 spans 13 amino acids. Germline-derived CDR1 and CDR2 are SSHAT and FNYEAQ (reference sequence). The CDR3 region is CASSLGRRDEQYF. The CDR3 nucleotides read TGTGCCAGCAGCTTAGGGAGGCGGGACGAGCAGTACTTC.

V and J are TRBV30 and TRBJ1-1, with D tentatively TRBD1 (6 bases). The germline CDR1 and CDR2 sequences are GTSNPN and SVGIG (reference sequence). Trimming took off 0 bases at V and 11 bases at J, with 22 bases between the two ends. The CDR3 is made up of 15 amino acids. The CDR3 loop is CAWSVPGAQVRSAFF. CDR3 DNA: TGTGCCTGGAGTGTCCCAGGGGCCCAGGTACGTTCGGCTTTCTTT.

The chain links TRBV10-2 to TRBJ2-2, with 13 bases aligning to TRBD2. V trimming: 4 bases; J trimming: 6 bases; junction bases outside the gene matches: 2. Germline V gives CDR1 WSHSY, CDR2 SAAADI. This CDR3 has 15 residues. CDR3 region: CASSGLAGGPGELFF. The CDR3 region has the DNA TGCGCCAGCAGTGGACTAGCGGGGGGCCCCGGGGAGCTGTTTTTT.

This chain uses TRBV6-5 with TRBJ2-5; 7 bases map to TRBD1. This CDR3 contains 15 residues. J was trimmed by 3 bases and V by 2 bases; bases with no gene match: 6. Germline-derived CDR1 and CDR2 are MNHEY and SVGAGI. This CDR3 reads CASSYLQGNEETQYF. The CDR3 DNA is TGTGCCAGCAGTTACCTACAGGGGAACGAAGAGACCCAGTACTTC.

The J gene is TRBJ1-4, the V gene TRBV4-1; TRBD1 aligns across 8 bases. Germline trimming cut 0 bases from V and 1 base from J; bases unmatched to any gene: 10. CDR1 is MGHRA and CDR2 is YSYEKL in the germline V gene. The CDR3 is 19 amino acids. CDR3 protein: CASSQESWQGAETNEKLFF. CDR3 nucleotides: TGCGCCAGCAGCCAAGAGAGTTGGCAGGGGGCAGAAACTAATGAAAAACTGTTTTTT.